A single sample is the source of the 26 T cell receptor beta chains below, sequenced in a study of blood T cells in healthy people across ages. Primed by a sample-barcoded 5' primer and a J-beta primer mix, a second PCR proceeded for 7 to 11 cycles. TCRdb reprocessed the 5' RACE reads with MiXCR, giving one entry per CDR3 protein. The sample has around 990,000 distinct CDR3 sequences; about 25% are singletons. These same records also appear under a second study, on T cells of mothers and their children.

The specimen was blood. Receptors were obtained from a girl aged 2 to 9 in good health.

This chain uses TRBV27 with TRBJ1-1; D is undetermined. The length of the CDR3 is 14 residues. Trimming left V 0 bases short and J 7 bases short, with 12 bases between. Germline V CDR1 and CDR2: MNHEY, SMNVEV (reference sequence). The CDR3, as DNA: TGTGCCAGCAGTTTATCGTCTCCCACGAATGAAGCTTTCTTT. Translating it yields CASSLSSPTNEAFF.

Details on this clonotype: No conserved phenylalanine or tryptophan ends this CDR3, so it is likely a read error. The chain couples TRBV5-1 to TRBJ2-4; 7 bases fit TRBD1. CDR3 size: 13 residues. Germline values: CDR1 SGHRS, CDR2 YFSETQ. The junction had 5 bases not matched to a gene; V was cut back by 5 bases and J by 6 bases. The CDR3 spells CASSETGLNIQYL. The CDR3, as DNA: TGCGCCAGCAGTGAGACAGGGTTAAACATTCAGTACCTC.

CDR3 sequence: CSARGWREMADTQYF. The CDR3 DNA reads as TGCAGTGCTAGAGGTTGGCGGGAGATGGCAGATACGCAGTATTTT. The rearrangement links TRBV20-1 to TRBJ2-3, with 7 bases fitting TRBD2. The CDR3 has 15 residues. CDR1 DFQATT and CDR2 SNEGSKA come from the germline V gene (reference sequence). Trimming took 1 base from V and 4 from J; bases not matched to a gene: 8.

The J gene is TRBJ2-5, the V gene TRBV18; D is undetermined. The J call may be mistaken, given a closer DNA end match to TRBJ2-7. This CDR3 spans 14 amino acids. Per the germline V gene, CDR1 is KGHSH and CDR2 is LQKENI. This CDR3 reads CASSPIERPYEQYF. In nucleotides, the CDR3 is TGTGCCAGCTCACCGATAGAGCGTCCCTACGAGCAGTACTTC.

This clonotype was seen a few times. The V gene is TRBV7-2, the J gene TRBJ2-3, with D maybe TRBD1 (6 bases). Germline V gene lookup returns CDR1 SGHTA and CDR2 FQGNSA. The CDR3 contains 16 residues. V was pared by 0 bases and J by 0 bases, with 10 bases between. For the CDR3, the DNA is TGTGCCAGCAGCTTAGCAGGGACATATAGCACAGATACGCAGTATTTT. Amino acids: CASSLAGTYSTDTQYF.

This clonotype has only a few counts. This chain connects TRBV20-1 to TRBJ2-1; D gene unclear. This CDR3 is built from 16 residues. Germline V CDR1 and CDR2: DFQATT, SNEGSKA (reference sequence). Trimming stripped 3 bases from V and 3 bases from J, with 18 bases between. CDR3 sequence: CSASTQSLANYNEQFF. CDR3 bases: TGCAGTGCTAGTACCCAAAGCCTGGCTAACTACAATGAGCAGTTCTTC.

The chain recombines TRBV29-1 with TRBJ2-1; tentative D call: TRBD2 (6 bases). The V end was cut by 8 bases, the J end by 1 base, with 15 bases between. The germline CDR1 and CDR2 sequences are SQVTM and ANQGSEA. This CDR3 is built from 14 residues. The CDR3: CSSIGRQSYNEQFF. DNA of the CDR3: TGCAGCTCTATAGGGAGGCAGTCCTACAATGAGCAGTTCTTC.

This CDR3 reads CAIGTSGATQETQYF. CDR3 sequence (DNA): TGTGCCATTGGAACTAGCGGGGCGACGCAAGAGACCCAGTACTTC. V gene TRBV10-3 combines with J gene TRBJ2-5, with 10 positions matching TRBD2. Germline trimming cut 9 bases from V and 2 bases from J; bases unmatched to any gene: 9. The CDR3 is made up of 15 amino acids. The germline V gene encodes CDR1 ENHRY and CDR2 SYGVKD.

The rearrangement joins TRBV20-1 to TRBJ2-7; D gene unclear. V lost 5 bases and J lost 0, with 14 bases in between. Germline CDR1 reads DFQATT; CDR2 reads SNEGSKA (reference sequence). This CDR3 has 14 amino acids. CDR3 bases: TGCAGTGCTTTCAGGACGGTGAGCTCCTACGAGCAGTACTTC. Protein: CSAFRTVSSYEQYF.

This clonotype turned up a few times. The chain links TRBV24-1 to TRBJ2-5, with a weak D call TRBD1 (5 bases). V dropped 4 bases and J dropped 2 bases, with 16 bases sitting between them. The CDR3 runs 16 residues. Germline V gives CDR1 KGHDR, CDR2 SFDVKD. The CDR3 DNA reads TGTGCCACCAGTGAGCACCGGCGACAGCCACAAGAGACCCAGTACTTC. Protein: CATSEHRRQPQETQYF.

The chain uses TRBV6-6 and TRBJ1-2; D may be TRBD1 (5 bases). The CDR3 is made up of 15 amino acids. V dropped 0 bases and J dropped 4 bases, with 12 bases sitting between them. Per germline, CDR1 MNHNY and CDR2 SVGAGI (reference sequence). CDR3 in amino acids: CASSYSTESSYGYTF. The DNA for the CDR3 is TGTGCCAGCAGTTACTCGACAGAGTCTTCCTATGGCTACACCTTC.

This chain connects TRBV4-1 to TRBJ2-7; 12 nucleotides agree with TRBD2. CDR1 is MGHRA, CDR2 YSYEKL, per germline. J lost 2 bases, V lost 3 bases, and 8 bases had no gene match. CDR3 length: 17 residues. The CDR3 reads CASSQDPGTSGPYEQYF. In DNA, the CDR3 is TGCGCCAGCAGCCAGGACCCCGGGACTAGCGGGCCCTACGAGCAGTACTTC.

This clonotype showed up just a few times. The genes are TRBV5-1 and TRBJ1-4, with no clear D. Trimming took off 0 bases at V and 0 bases at J, with 12 bases between the two ends. This CDR3 is 17 amino acids long. The germline CDR1 and CDR2 sequences are SGHRS and YFSETQ. CDR3 protein: CASSLAGRKTTNEKLFF. The CDR3 nucleotides are TGCGCCAGCAGCTTGGCGGGCAGGAAGACAACTAATGAAAAACTGTTTTTT.

This clonotype has more than one count but fewer than ten. The CDR3 is CAISGGQGIGSEQYF. The CDR3 DNA is TGTGCCATCAGTGGCGGGCAGGGGATAGGATCGGAGCAGTACTTC. This chain links TRBV10-3 with TRBJ2-7; the D gene is possibly TRBD1 (6 bases). The CDR3 has 15 amino acids. V gave up 4 bases and J gave up 7 bases, with 20 bases separating them. Germline CDR1 ENHRY, CDR2 SYGVKD.

The CDR3 loop is CSAPPSLSSQETQYF. Here the CDR3 DNA reads TGCAGTGCTCCCCCGTCACTTAGCTCCCAAGAGACCCAGTACTTC. The V and J genes are TRBV20-1 and TRBJ2-5, with D unresolved. The CDR3 is 15 residues long. The germline CDR1 and CDR2 sequences are DFQATT and SNEGSKA (reference sequence). The V end lost 5 bases, the J end lost 1 base, and 17 bases lay between the germline ends.

Points on this clonotype: One junction end disagrees with the germline gene, perhaps due to a read error. The chain recombines TRBV28 with TRBJ2-2; unclear D gene. Germline V lookup: CDR1 MDHEN, CDR2 SYDVKM. The CDR3 has 14 residues. The CDR3 loop is CATSVTTNTGELFF. The CDR3 DNA sequence: TGTGCCACCAGTGTAACTACGAACACCGGGGAGCTGTTTTTT.

Only a few counts were recorded for this clonotype. J is TRBJ2-7 and V is TRBV5-1; possibly TRBD2 for D (6 bases). V gave up 0 bases and J gave up 2 bases, with 12 bases separating them. The CDR3 has 15 residues. From germline, CDR1 is SGHRS and CDR2 YFSETQ. DNA for the CDR3: TGCGCCAGCAGCTTGGCCGGGGGTGAGACCTACGAGCAGTACTTC. Its translation: CASSLAGGETYEQYF.

This clonotype occurred many times. The junction departs from the called germline gene at one end, perhaps through a read error. The chain is built from TRBV7-7 and TRBJ2-1, with D possibly matching TRBD1 (5 bases). The CDR3 consists of 13 residues. The germline gives CDR1 SSHAT, CDR2 FNYEAQ (reference sequence). The CDR3 loop is CASSPGSGTGQFF. CDR3 in DNA: TGTGCTAGCAGCCCAGGTAGTGGTACAGGGCAGTTCTTC.

The chain recombines TRBV5-1 with TRBJ2-3, with TRBD1 matching 8 bases. This CDR3 region has 14 residues. Germline loops: CDR1 SGHRS, CDR2 YFSETQ. J was trimmed by 5 bases and V by 3 bases; bases with no gene match: 5. CDR3 in amino acids: CASSYGQGLDTQYF. The CDR3 nucleotides are TGCGCCAGCAGCTACGGACAGGGTTTAGATACGCAGTATTTT.

This clonotype was seen more than once but under ten times. The chain has TRBV29-1 and TRBJ2-4; 7 nucleotides agree with TRBD1. The germline CDR1 and CDR2 sequences are SQVTM and ANQGSEA. Trimming at V came to 6 bases and at J to 1 base, leaving 12 bases not matched to a gene. This CDR3 region has 16 residues. The CDR3 region is CSVIRGYDLAKNIQYF. The DNA for the CDR3 is TGCAGCGTAATCAGGGGGTATGATTTGGCCAAAAACATTCAGTACTTC.

V usage is TRBV29-1 and J usage is TRBJ2-6; D is ambiguous. This CDR3 is 13 amino acids long. The V end lost 6 bases, the J end lost 0 bases, and 6 bases lay between the germline ends. Germline V gene sequence: CDR1 SQVTM, CDR2 ANQGSEA. The CDR3 reads CSVVASGANVLTF. CDR3 bases: TGCAGCGTGGTGGCCTCTGGGGCCAACGTCCTGACTTTC.

CDR3 protein: CASSLKETENEKLFF. The DNA for the CDR3 is TGTGCCAGCAGTTTAAAGGAAACAGAGAATGAAAAACTGTTTTTT. The chain uses TRBV28 and TRBJ1-4, with unresolved D. Germline loops: CDR1 MDHEN, CDR2 SYDVKM. With 2 bases removed from V and 5 bases from J, the gap between germline ends came to 12 bases. CDR3 length equals 15 residues. The whole variable domain, filled in from reference TRBV28 and TRBJ1-4, reads DVKVTQSSRYLVKRTGEKVFLECVQDMDHENMFWYRQDPGLGLRLIYFSYDVKMKEKGDIPEGYSVSREKKERFSLILESASTNQTSMYLCASSLKETENEKLFFGSGTQLSVL.

This chain links TRBV5-1 with TRBJ1-1; weak D call: TRBD1 (5 bases). The V end lost 0 bases, the J end lost 4 bases, and 13 bases lay between the germline ends. From germline, CDR1 is SGHRS and CDR2 YFSETQ. There are 15 residues in the CDR3. CDR3 region: CASSLGTPQGTEAFF. The CDR3 region has the DNA TGCGCCAGCAGCTTGGGGACACCTCAGGGCACTGAAGCTTTCTTT.

The chain uses TRBV4-1 and TRBJ1-2, with TRBD1 matching over 7 bases. In germline, CDR1 is MGHRA, CDR2 YSYEKL. There are 15 residues in the CDR3. The trim removed 4 bases at V and 2 bases at J, leaving 7 bases unmatched. CDR3: CASSPRQGDNYGYTF. The CDR3 DNA follows: TGCGCCAGCAGCCCACGACAGGGTGACAACTATGGCTACACCTTC.

The J gene is TRBJ2-3, the V gene TRBV20-1; perhaps TRBD2 as D (5 bases). This CDR3 region has 15 residues. Trimming took 8 bases from V and 3 from J, leaving 21 bases between them. In germline, CDR1 is DFQATT, CDR2 SNEGSKA (reference sequence). CDR3 DNA sequence: TGCAGTATCAATGACGGAGGCCCCCGGACAGATACGCAGTATTTT. Translation gives CSINDGGPRTDTQYF.

This clonotype was seen many times. V and J are TRBV28 and TRBJ1-1; D gene ambiguous. There are 13 residues in the CDR3. The V gene lost 9 bases and the J gene lost 4 bases, with 15 bases spanning the gap. Germline V lookup: CDR1 MDHEN, CDR2 SYDVKM. The CDR3 region has the DNA TGTGCCAGTTTGAGGGTTGGGATCACTGAAGCTTTCTTT. It yields the protein CASLRVGITEAFF. The full variable domain, rest sourced from reference TRBV28 and TRBJ1-1, is DVKVTQSSRYLVKRTGEKVFLECVQDMDHENMFWYRQDPGLGLRLIYFSYDVKMKEKGDIPEGYSVSREKKERFSLILESASTNQTSMYLCASLRVGITEAFFGQGTRLTVV.